This T cell receptor (beta chain) was sequenced during a study of identifying expanded T cells in peripheral blood. Study results and limitations: Over about two and four weeks, about 17 and 20 clones changed, versus around 1.2 between replicates. Variance in clone template counts between roughly 2-week samples significantly increased with total template count across all healthy donors.

No infections or other immune events were documented during collection. Clones were read by immunoSEQ multiplex PCR, and TCRdb kept only the in-frame ones, dropping some. The sample holds 100,000 to 150,000 clones; approximately 84% are singletons and the top ten take over 3%. V was pared by 4 bases and J by 1 base, with 16 bases between. From germline, CDR1 is WNHNN and CDR2 SYGVQD (reference sequence). The CDR3 totals 17 residues. Regarding this clone: The target antigen is unknown.

V is TRBV10-1 and J is TRBJ2-2; the D is unclear. The receptor's source is a person aged 18 to 70 in good health. Sequenced input: blood. The CDR3 region is CASSVTEGPQNTGELFF. CDR3 bases: TGCGCCAGCAGTGTAACAGAAGGCCCCCAGAACACCGGGGAGCTGTTTTTT.